These 7 T cell receptor beta chains were sequenced from one sample in a study of OX40 agonist ivuxolimab in advanced cancers. The data were produced by immunoSEQ multiplex PCR, yet TCRdb's version contains in-frame clones alone and is incomplete. Of under 150,000 clones in the sample, 80% to 90% are singletons; the top ten hold about 0.55%. The starting material was CD4+ or CD8+ T cells sorted from blood, obtained in a trial of the OX40 agonist ivuxolimab. These receptor sequences come from an adult with an advanced solid tumor such as melanoma, head and neck, liver or kidney cancer.

V gene TRBV7-2 combines with J gene TRBJ1-6; D may be TRBD1 (6 bases). This CDR3 comprises 17 residues. V lost 5 bases and J 7 bases, leaving 21 bases between the germline ends. Germline V CDR1 and CDR2: SGHTA, FQGNSA. The CDR3 region is CASSRGPGGAKNSPLHF. Written as DNA, the CDR3 is TGTGCCAGCAGCCGAGGGCCGGGGGGGGCGAAGAATTCACCCCTCCACTTT.

The V gene is TRBV27, the J gene TRBJ1-4, with 9 bases fitting TRBD1. This CDR3 has 14 amino acids. Germline V CDR1 and CDR2: MNHEY, SMNVEV (reference sequence). V lost 6 bases, J lost 7 bases, and 6 bases stayed unmatched. CDR3 DNA sequence: TGTGCCAGCAGAACAGGGGGCGTGGGTGAAAAACTGTTTTTT. Protein: CASRTGGVGEKLFF.

The rearrangement uses TRBV5-6 and TRBJ2-5; TRBD1 is a possible D gene (7 bases). The CDR3 loop spans 14 amino acids. From germline, CDR1 is SGHDT and CDR2 YYEEEE. The V end lost 4 bases, the J end lost 1 base, and 11 bases lay between the germline ends. The CDR3 loop is CASSRRDSQETQYF. The CDR3 nucleotides are TGTGCCAGCAGCCGGCGGGACAGCCAAGAGACCCAGTACTTC. The full variable domain, its missing parts supplied by reference TRBV5-6 and TRBJ2-5, is DAGVTQSPTHLIKTRGQQVTLRCSPKSGHDTVSWYQQALGQGPQFIFQYYEEEERQRGNFPDRFSGHQFPNYSSELNVNALLLGDSALYLCASSRRDSQETQYFGPGTRLLVL.

J is TRBJ2-6 and V is TRBV18; possibly TRBD2 for D (6 bases). Germline-derived CDR1 and CDR2 are KGHSH and LQKENI. This CDR3 is built from 17 residues. Trimming removed 0 bases at V and 0 bases at J, with 9 bases between. In DNA form, the CDR3 reads TGTGCCAGCTCACCACCTGCGGGATTCTCTGGGGCCAACGTCCTGACTTTC. Translating gives CASSPPAGFSGANVLTF. The whole variable domain, filled in from reference TRBV18 and TRBJ2-6, reads NAGVMQNPRHLVRRRGQEARLRCSPMKGHSHVYWYRQLPEEGLKFMVYLQKENIIDESGMPKERFSAEFPKEGPSILRIQQVVRGDSAAYFCASSPPAGFSGANVLTFGAGSRLTVL.

V gene TRBV6-5 combines with J gene TRBJ1-2; tentative D call: TRBD1 (5 bases). V was trimmed by 4 bases and J by 2 bases, leaving 11 bases between them. This CDR3 comprises 14 residues. Germline V gene lookup returns CDR1 MNHEY and CDR2 SVGAGI. The CDR3 DNA reads as TGTGCCAGCAGTTCACCGGGACCGAACTATGGCTACACCTTC. It codes for CASSSPGPNYGYTF.

This clone has a single count. This sequence joins TRBV6-5 and TRBJ1-2; the D is unclear. The CDR3 runs 10 residues. The V and J ends lost 8 bases and 3 bases respectively, with 4 bases between them. CDR1 and CDR2 from the germline V gene are MNHEY and SVGAGI. CDR3 region: CASWDYGYTF. The DNA of the CDR3 is TGTGCCAGCTGGGACTATGGCTACACCTTC.

The V and J genes are TRBV18 and TRBJ2-6; D is unclear. This CDR3 contains 15 residues. Germline V lookup: CDR1 KGHSH, CDR2 LQKENI. The ends were cut back, 6 bases at V and 0 bases at J, with 9 bases in the middle. The CDR3 DNA reads as TGTGCCAGCTCCAATAGGGACTCTGGGGCCAACGTCCTGACTTTC. Translating gives CASSNRDSGANVLTF.